This passage covers 2 T cell receptor beta chains from one sample sequenced in a study of cytomegalovirus exposure and HLA in healthy donors. The PCR employed 60 Vbeta primers together with 13 Jbeta primers. The repertoire was sequenced with immunoSEQ multiplex PCR; TCRdb's copy has only in-frame clones and lacks some. The sample contains roughly 80,000 clones, 60% to 80% of which appear only once. Sequenced: PBMCs. The source of these receptors is a woman between 40 and 50 years old in good health and CMV-seronegative.

The chain joins TRBV10-2 to TRBJ2-1; no firm D call. The CDR3 consists of 11 residues. CDR1 is WSHSY, CDR2 SAAADI, per germline. The V gene lost 4 bases and the J gene lost 5 bases, with 3 bases spanning the gap. CDR3 protein: CASSVNNEQFF. CDR3 bases: TGCGCCAGCAGTGTAAACAATGAGCAGTTCTTC.

The chain has TRBV18 and TRBJ2-7; weak D call: TRBD1 (5 bases). The CDR3 spans 15 residues. V lost 6 bases and J lost 3, with 18 bases in between. The germline gives CDR1 KGHSH, CDR2 LQKENI. The CDR3 reads CASSNQGNSLYEQYF. The CDR3 DNA reads as TGTGCCAGCTCCAACCAGGGCAATAGCCTCTACGAGCAGTACTTC.